This TCR beta chain originates from a study of blood T cell repertoires in COVID-19. Study information: Acute and convalescent COVID-19 specimens originated in the United States, Italy and Spain. Nucleic acid was either cDNA or gDNA, and it came from T cells, B-cell-depleted T cells, or PBMCs.

V lost 5 bases, J lost 6 bases, and 4 bases stayed unmatched. This CDR3 spans 14 amino acids. Germline V CDR1 and CDR2: KGHSH, LQKENI. In the study's own analysis: The assay estimated nucleated cells by amplifying reference gene primers. The method was immunoSEQ multiplex PCR; TCRdb's version includes in-frame clones alone and lacks a portion of them. The DNA was the basis for D and trimming; V, J and clone size are from that table. The table records approximately 230,000 clones, roughly 83% of them present only once. The chain employs TRBV18 and TRBJ1-4; 9 bases line up with TRBD1. The sequencing input was peripheral blood. The receptor was isolated from a man older than 75 with acute or convalescent COVID-19. The CDR3 here is CASSRDRVDEKLFF. Here the CDR3 DNA reads TGTGCCAGCTCAAGGGACAGGGTGGATGAAAAACTGTTTTTT.